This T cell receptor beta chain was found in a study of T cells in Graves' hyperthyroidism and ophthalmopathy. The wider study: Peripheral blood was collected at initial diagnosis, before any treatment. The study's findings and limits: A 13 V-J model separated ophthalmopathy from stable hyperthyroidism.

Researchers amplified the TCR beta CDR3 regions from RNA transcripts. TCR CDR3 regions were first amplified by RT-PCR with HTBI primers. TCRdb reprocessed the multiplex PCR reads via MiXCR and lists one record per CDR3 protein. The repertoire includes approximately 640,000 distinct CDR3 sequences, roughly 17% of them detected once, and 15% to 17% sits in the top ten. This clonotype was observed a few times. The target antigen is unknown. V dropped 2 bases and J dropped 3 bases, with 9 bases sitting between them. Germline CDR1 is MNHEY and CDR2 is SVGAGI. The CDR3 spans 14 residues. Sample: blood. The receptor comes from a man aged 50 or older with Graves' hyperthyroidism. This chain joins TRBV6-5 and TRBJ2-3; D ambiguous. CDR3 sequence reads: CASSYEGMTDTQYF. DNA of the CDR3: TGTGCCAGCAGTTACGAAGGGATGACAGATACGCAGTATTTT.